The 6 T cell receptor beta chains presented below share a single source sample, sequenced in a study of T cells after yellow fever vaccination. TCRdb re-called the 5' RACE reads with MiXCR, one entry per CDR3 protein. The sample lists 350,000 to 450,000 distinct CDR3 sequences; roughly a sixth were seen once. Sequencing used PBMCs, obtained before the yellow fever booster vaccination. The receptors shown here come from a man between 18 and 29 years old who received the YFV17D yellow fever vaccine.

This clonotype was seen a few times. The chain has TRBV18 and TRBJ1-1; 7 bases agree with TRBD1. V dropped 5 bases and J dropped 5; count of bases not matched to a gene: 5. This CDR3 has 13 residues. Germline lookup yields CDR1 KGHSH and CDR2 LQKENI. As DNA, the CDR3 is TGTGCCAGCTCAATGACAGGGAATACTGAAGCTTTCTTT. It translates to CASSMTGNTEAFF.

In DNA, the CDR3 is TGTGCCAGCAGTCTGTGGAGGCAGCAGTTCTTC. Protein: CASSLWRQQFF. The chain uses TRBV12-3 or TRBV12-4 and TRBJ2-1, with a possible D match to TRBD2 (5 bases). The CDR3 is 11 residues long. Trimming pared 5 bases from V and 11 bases from J, leaving 10 bases between.

This clonotype was detected only a few times. The chain employs TRBV4-3 and TRBJ1-3; TRBD1 aligns across 8 bases. CDR3 length equals 16 residues. CDR1 is LGHNA, CDR2 YSLEER, per germline. J gave up 2 bases and V 5 bases, and 8 bases lay outside the gene matches. CDR3 protein: CASSEVGQGAGNTIYF. DNA for the CDR3: TGCGCCAGCAGCGAAGTAGGACAGGGCGCTGGAAACACCATATATTTT.

The CDR3 here is CASSHPRSSYEQYF. The CDR3 DNA is TGTGCCAGCAGCCACCCCCGCAGCTCCTACGAGCAGTACTTC. The chain recombines TRBV6-2 or TRBV6-3 with TRBJ2-7, with unresolved D. The length of the CDR3 is 14 residues. Between the trimmed V and J ends, which lost 6 bases and 0 bases, there was a span of 12 bases. In germline, CDR1 is MNHEY, CDR2 SVGEGT.

The chain carries TRBV5-1 and TRBJ1-1, with D perhaps TRBD1 (5 bases). Germline V gene data show CDR1 as SGHRS and CDR2 as YFSETQ. V gave up 4 bases and J gave up 1 base, with 14 bases separating them. The length of the CDR3 is 15 residues. CDR3 DNA sequence: TGCGCCAGCAGCCCCGGACTGGGGACGAACACTGAAGCTTTCTTT. It codes for CASSPGLGTNTEAFF.

The CDR3 reads CASSSTASRETQYF. In DNA, the CDR3 is TGTGCCAGCAGCTCGACAGCCAGTCGGGAGACCCAGTACTTC. The chain recombines TRBV4-2 with TRBJ2-5; tentative D call: TRBD1 (5 bases). Germline CDR1 reads LGHNA; CDR2 reads YNFKEQ. V was shortened by 5 bases and J by 5 bases, with 15 bases between the two germline ends. The CDR3 spans 14 residues.